Listed below are T cell receptor beta chains from one sample, sequenced in a study of monozygotic twins with inflammatory bowel disease. From its re-call of the 5' RACE reads, TCRdb lists each CDR3 protein once, without DNA. The sample features approximately 400,000 distinct CDR3 sequences, with roughly 2.5% in its top ten. The sequenced sample consisted of blood. The receptors were sampled from a human donor with ulcerative colitis or Crohn's disease, or a healthy co-twin of an affected twin (not recorded which). Each CDR3 is given with its conserved first and last residue.

cdr3_aa: CSVPGPRKGYTF
v_call: TRBV29-1
j_call: TRBJ1-2

cdr3_aa: CASSFAAVVFTDTQYF
v_call: TRBV5-5
j_call: TRBJ2-3

cdr3_aa: CASSLELAGGTVYEQYF
v_call: TRBV5-1
j_call: TRBJ2-7

cdr3_aa: CASRLEGAFTDTQYF
v_call: TRBV27
j_call: TRBJ2-3

cdr3_aa: CASSFTLTESSYNEQFF
v_call: TRBV6-2/TRBV6-3
j_call: TRBJ2-1

cdr3_aa: CSASRGDIQYF
v_call: TRBV20-1
j_call: TRBJ2-4

cdr3_aa: CASRGGFSTDTQYF
v_call: TRBV12-3/TRBV12-4
j_call: TRBJ2-3

cdr3_aa: CASRTTGGGETQYF
v_call: TRBV12-3/TRBV12-4
j_call: TRBJ2-5

cdr3_aa: CASSLAWGDQPQHF
v_call: TRBV7-2
j_call: TRBJ1-5

cdr3_aa: CASSRLGNEQFF
v_call: TRBV6-2/TRBV6-3
j_call: TRBJ2-1

cdr3_aa: CASSFSGLPYYNEQFF
v_call: TRBV12-3/TRBV12-4
j_call: TRBJ2-1

cdr3_aa: CASSLDGLSDTQYF
v_call: TRBV5-1
j_call: TRBJ2-3

cdr3_aa: CASSPRPGRDEQFF
v_call: TRBV7-2
j_call: TRBJ2-1

cdr3_aa: CASSLDRSRVYTF
v_call: TRBV5-4
j_call: TRBJ1-2